This section outlines one T cell receptor beta chain sequence together with its context. Its antigen is not known. In the PCR, 60 Vbeta and 13 Jbeta primers were used. Assay used: immunoSEQ multiplex PCR; TCRdb lists only in-frame clones, some missing. The sample has over 100,000 clones; 79% are singletons. This entry belongs to a study of cytomegalovirus exposure and HLA in healthy donors. Healthy bone marrow donors made up the donors. The germline V gene has CDR1 LGHNA and CDR2 YSLEER. With 4 bases clipped from V and 7 bases from J, the junction kept 9 bases outside the gene matches. CDR3 length equals 14 residues. Whole-study findings and limits: When analyzed later, a missense DCLRE1C variant was found to be linked to TCR beta V- and J-gene trimming. An assumption of roughly uniform sequencing depth across donors underlay the presence/absence analyses. In a later analysis, at a false discovery rate of 0.05, about 15,000 TCR beta sequences were associated with HLA alleles.

The chain carries TRBV4-3 and TRBJ1-2, with 7 bases matching TRBD1. Material for sequencing was PBMCs. The TCR originated in a male donor in good health and CMV-seronegative. CDR3 DNA: TGCGCCAGCAGCCCCCGGGACAGCCATGGTGGCTACACCTTC. Amino acids: CASSPRDSHGGYTF.